This is a list of T cell receptor beta chains from one sample in a study of T cell responses to AZD1222 COVID-19 vaccine. Sequenced by immunoSEQ multiplex PCR; TCRdb stores in-frame clones only, minus some. The sample lists 95,000 to 150,000 clones, less than 90% occurring once. The specimen comprised peripheral blood, sampled on day 0 of AZD1222 vaccination. All receptors derive from an adult in good health. The CDR3 runs from the conserved cysteine through the conserved F or W. D genes are given only for firm matches. Only part of the rows carry a size: once, few, many, or a class if the clone is expanded.

j_call v_call d_call clone_size cdr3_aa cdr3_nt
TRBJ2-3 TRBV6-5 . . CASLSTGVGTQYF TGTGCCAGCCTCTCGACGGGGGTAGGTACGCAGTATTTT
TRBJ2-2 TRBV7-6 TRBD1 . CASSKGTENTGELFF TGTGCCAGCAGCAAAGGGACAGAGAACACCGGGGAGCTGTTTTTT
TRBJ2-1 TRBV4-1 TRBD1 . CASSQGQGAWNEQFF TGCGCCAGCAGCCAGGGACAGGGGGCATGGAATGAGCAGTTCTTC
TRBJ2-3 TRBV11-2 . . CASSPRFFTQYF TGTGCCAGCAGCCCTAGATTTTTCACGCAGTATTTT
TRBJ1-1 TRBV2 . . CATRAGVDTEAFF TGTGCCACCCGAGCGGGGGTGGACACTGAAGCTTTCTTT
TRBJ2-1 TRBV19 TRBD2 . CASSISSGNNEQFF TGTGCCAGTAGTATAAGTAGCGGGAACAATGAGCAGTTCTTC
TRBJ1-1 TRBV7-9 . . CASSILGGNTEAFF TGTGCCAGCAGCATCCTGGGGGGGAACACTGAAGCTTTCTTT
TRBJ2-4 TRBV4-2 . . CASSPRERYENIQYF TGTGCCAGCAGCCCCCGGGAACGGTACGAAAACATTCAGTACTTC
TRBJ2-7 TRBV4-3 TRBD2 . CASSHLAGGPYEQYF TGCGCCAGCAGCCATCTAGCGGGAGGGCCGTACGAGCAGTACTTC
TRBJ2-7 TRBV5-5 . few CASSLQLAYEQYF TGTGCCAGCAGCTTGCAGCTAGCCTACGAGCAGTACTTC
TRBJ1-1 TRBV30 . . CAWSVTGFTEAFF TGTGCCTGGAGTGTAACAGGGTTCACTGAAGCTTTCTTT
TRBJ1-3 TRBV18 . . CASSPDRGNTIYF TGTGCCAGCTCACCAGACAGAGGAAACACCATATATTTT
TRBJ2-7 TRBV5-5 TRBD2 . CASSLDVGLAGEQYF TGTGCCAGCAGCTTGGATGTGGGCCTAGCGGGTGAGCAGTACTTC
TRBJ1-6 TRBV2 . . CASRVRTHNNSPLHF TGTGCCAGCAGAGTAAGGACACATAATAATTCACCCCTCCACTTT
TRBJ2-5 TRBV28 TRBD1 . CASSEDRREETQYF TGTGCCAGCAGTGAGGACAGGCGAGAAGAGACCCAGTACTTC
TRBJ2-3 TRBV3-1/TRBV3-2 TRBD2 . CASSQGALAGDLKYTDTQYF TGTGCCAGCAGCCAAGGGGCCCTAGCGGGGGACCTGAAATACACAGATACGCAGTATTTT
TRBJ1-2 TRBV19 . . CASSWGYGYTF TGTGCCAGTAGTTGGGGCTATGGCTACACCTTC
TRBJ1-2 TRBV24-1 . . CATAAWRQLNYGYTF TGTGCCACCGCAGCCTGGCGACAACTTAACTATGGCTACACCTTC
TRBJ1-2 TRBV6-5 . once CASSRGTENYGYTF TGTGCCAGCAGTAGGGGGACGGAGAACTATGGCTACACCTTC
TRBJ2-3 TRBV7-6 TRBD2 . CASSAGTSGSDTQYF TGTGCCAGCAGCGCCGGGACTAGCGGGAGTGATACGCAGTATTTT
TRBJ1-2 TRBV19 TRBD1 . CATSGTGVTANYGYTF TGTGCCACCTCCGGGACAGGGGTTACCGCTAACTATGGCTACACCTTC
TRBJ2-7 TRBV2 . . CASSTTRRYF TGTGCCAGCAGTACAACACGGCGGTACTTC
TRBJ2-3 TRBV6-1 TRBD2 . CASSELAGSTDTQYF TGTGCCAGCAGTGAACTAGCGGGGAGCACAGATACGCAGTATTTT
TRBJ1-6 TRBV30 . . CAWSVRASYNSPLHF TGTGCCTGGAGTGTACGTGCCTCCTATAATTCACCCCTCCACTTT
TRBJ2-7 TRBV11-3 . . CASSLVVSYEQYF TGTGCCAGCAGCTTAGTGGTCAGCTACGAGCAGTACTTC
TRBJ1-2 TRBV5-4 . . CASSQQGNYGYTF TGTGCCAGCAGCCAACAGGGTAATTATGGCTACACCTTC
TRBJ1-6 TRBV24-1 . . CATSDLRQGDSPLHF TGTGCCACCAGTGATTTGCGGCAGGGAGATTCACCCCTCCACTTT
TRBJ2-3 TRBV6-5 . . CASSYSPNLSTDTQYF TGTGCCAGCAGTTACTCACCAAACCTCAGCACAGATACGCAGTATTTT
TRBJ1-2 TRBV27 TRBD1 . CASRASGTGDGYTF TGTGCCAGCAGGGCATCCGGGACAGGGGATGGCTACACCTTC
TRBJ1-1 TRBV5-4 . . CASSLIHTEAFF TGTGCCAGCAGCTTGATCCACACTGAAGCTTTCTTT
TRBJ1-5 TRBV30 . . CAWSGPIPQRGLIQPQHF TGTGCCTGGAGTGGCCCAATTCCCCAACGGGGACTCATTCAGCCCCAGCATTTT
TRBJ1-6 TRBV2 . . CASSERKSLHF TGTGCCAGCAGTGAGAGGAAGTCACTCCACTTT
TRBJ1-4 TRBV20-1 . . CSASSSEKLFF TGCAGTGCCTCGAGTTCTGAAAAACTGTTTTTT
TRBJ1-2 TRBV6-2/TRBV6-3 . . CASSYSKVWGYTF TGTGCCAGCAGTTACTCGAAGGTTTGGGGCTACACCTTC
TRBJ1-2 TRBV7-3 . once CASSPRGSGGYTF TGTGCCAGCAGCCCTAGGGGTTCGGGTGGCTACACCTTC
TRBJ2-7 TRBV28 TRBD2 once CASSSTGVLAGGYEQYF TGTGCCAGCAGTTCAACAGGGGTACTAGCGGGAGGCTACGAGCAGTACTTC
TRBJ2-4 TRBV28 TRBD1 . CASSLFRDRGAKNIQYF TGTGCCAGCAGTTTATTCCGGGACAGGGGAGCCAAAAACATTCAGTACTTC
TRBJ2-3 TRBV4-1 TRBD1 . CASSPLAVSGGTQYF TGCGCCAGCAGCCCTTTGGCCGTTTCAGGGGGCACGCAGTATTTT
TRBJ1-1 TRBV18 TRBD1 . CASSRDRVNTEAFF TGTGCCAGCTCACGGGACAGGGTGAACACTGAAGCTTTCTTT
TRBJ1-2 TRBV4-2 . . CASSQDSRGSQGYGYTF TGTGCCAGCAGCCAAGATTCTCGGGGAAGTCAAGGATACGGCTACACCTTC
TRBJ2-5 TRBV2 . . CASGGGRDSRYQETQYF TGTGCCAGCGGGGGGGGTAGGGACAGCCGGTACCAAGAGACCCAGTACTTC
TRBJ2-3 TRBV6-6 . . CASSLVNRADTQYF TGTGCCAGCAGTTTGGTGAACCGCGCGGATACGCAGTATTTT
TRBJ1-2 TRBV3-1/TRBV3-2 . . CASSLTSSYGYTF TGTGCCAGCAGCCTTACAAGCTCCTATGGCTACACCTTC
TRBJ1-5 TRBV7-9 . once CASSRDGFNQPQHF TGTGCCAGCAGCCGCGACGGCTTTAATCAGCCCCAGCATTTT
TRBJ2-7 TRBV2 TRBD1 . CASSFRQGSHEQYF TGTGCCAGCAGTTTCCGACAGGGCAGCCACGAGCAGTACTTC
TRBJ2-7 TRBV7-9 TRBD1 once CASSETGGGSYEQYF TGTGCCAGCAGCGAAACAGGGGGTGGCTCCTACGAGCAGTACTTC
TRBJ2-2 TRBV24-1 . . CATSDSTSTGELFF TGTGCCACCAGTGATTCAACATCGACCGGGGAGCTGTTTTTT
TRBJ1-2 TRBV19 TRBD1 . CASTEQGGYGYTF TGTGCCAGTACCGAACAGGGGGGATATGGCTACACCTTC
TRBJ1-1 TRBV3-1/TRBV3-2 . few CASSQSPGATSTEAFF TGTGCCAGCAGCCAATCCCCCGGCGCCACCTCCACTGAAGCTTTCTTT
TRBJ1-2 TRBV7-9 . medium-sized CASSPDNLEGYGYTF TGTGCCAGCAGCCCAGACAACCTGGAGGGCTATGGCTACACCTTC
TRBJ1-1 TRBV5-1 . . CASSPGRGGRTEAFF TGCGCCAGCAGCCCAGGAAGAGGGGGAAGGACTGAAGCTTTCTTT
TRBJ1-5 TRBV4-1 . few CASSQDQSGGVQPQHF TGCGCCAGCAGCCAAGATCAGTCGGGGGGGGTACAGCCCCAGCATTTT
TRBJ2-2 TRBV10-2 . once CASSASAITGELFF TGCGCCAGCAGTGCCAGCGCTATCACCGGGGAGCTGTTTTTT
TRBJ1-1 TRBV19 . few CASSIGRGRGNTEAFF TGTGCCAGTAGTATAGGCAGGGGACGGGGAAACACTGAAGCTTTCTTT
TRBJ2-5 TRBV19 TRBD2 few CASSIRGSGGALETQYF TGTGCCAGTAGTATTCGGGGGAGCGGGGGGGCCTTAGAGACCCAGTACTTC
TRBJ2-1 TRBV25-1 TRBD2 . CASSAGTSGREFF TGTGCCAGCAGTGCCGGGACTAGCGGGAGGGAGTTCTTC